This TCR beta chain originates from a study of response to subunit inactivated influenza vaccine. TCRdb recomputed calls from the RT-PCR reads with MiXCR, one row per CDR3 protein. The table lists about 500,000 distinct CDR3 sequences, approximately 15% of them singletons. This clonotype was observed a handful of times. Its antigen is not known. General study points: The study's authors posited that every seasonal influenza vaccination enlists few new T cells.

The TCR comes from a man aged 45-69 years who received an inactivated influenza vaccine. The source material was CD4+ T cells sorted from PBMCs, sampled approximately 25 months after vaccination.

CDR3 amino acids: CASSLGGSAGSGNEQFF. The DNA for the CDR3 is TGTGCCAGCAGCTTAGGTGGTAGCGCCGGTTCTGGGAATGAGCAGTTCTTC. V usage is TRBV7-7 and J usage is TRBJ2-1; tentatively, D is TRBD2 (5 bases). The CDR3 is made up of 17 amino acids. The ends were cut back, 1 base at V and 7 bases at J, with 20 bases in the middle. Germline V gene lookup returns CDR1 SSHAT and CDR2 FNYEAQ (reference sequence). Based on the CDR3 plus reference TRBV7-7 and TRBJ2-1, the full variable domain is GAGVSQSPRYKVTKRGQDVTLRCDPISSHATLYWYQQALGQGPEFLTYFNYEAQPDKSGLPSDRFSAERPEGSISTLTIQRTEQRDSAMYRCASSLGGSAGSGNEQFFGPGTRLTVL.